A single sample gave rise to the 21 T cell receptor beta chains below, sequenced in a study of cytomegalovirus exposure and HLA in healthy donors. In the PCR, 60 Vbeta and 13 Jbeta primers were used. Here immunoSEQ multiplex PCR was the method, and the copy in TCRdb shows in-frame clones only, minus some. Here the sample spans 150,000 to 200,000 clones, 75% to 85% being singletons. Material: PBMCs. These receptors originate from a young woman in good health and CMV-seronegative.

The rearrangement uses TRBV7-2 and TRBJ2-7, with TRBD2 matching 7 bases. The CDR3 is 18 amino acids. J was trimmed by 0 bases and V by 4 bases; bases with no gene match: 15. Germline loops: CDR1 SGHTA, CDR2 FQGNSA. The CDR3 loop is CASSSHPDETSPSYEQYF. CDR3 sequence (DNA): TGTGCCAGCAGCTCCCACCCCGACGAGACTAGCCCCTCCTACGAGCAGTACTTC.

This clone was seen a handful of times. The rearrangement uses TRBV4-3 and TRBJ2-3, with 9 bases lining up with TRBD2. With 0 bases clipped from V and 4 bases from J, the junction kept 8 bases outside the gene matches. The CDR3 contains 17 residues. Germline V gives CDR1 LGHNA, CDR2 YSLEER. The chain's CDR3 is CASSQDQMRGGPDTQYF. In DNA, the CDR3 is TGCGCCAGCAGCCAAGATCAGATGCGGGGGGGACCAGATACGCAGTATTTT.

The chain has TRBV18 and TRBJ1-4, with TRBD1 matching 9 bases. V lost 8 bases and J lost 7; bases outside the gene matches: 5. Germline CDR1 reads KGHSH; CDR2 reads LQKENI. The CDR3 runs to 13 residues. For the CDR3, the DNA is TGTGCCAGCACGGGACAGGGAGCTGAAAAACTGTTTTTT. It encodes CASTGQGAEKLFF.

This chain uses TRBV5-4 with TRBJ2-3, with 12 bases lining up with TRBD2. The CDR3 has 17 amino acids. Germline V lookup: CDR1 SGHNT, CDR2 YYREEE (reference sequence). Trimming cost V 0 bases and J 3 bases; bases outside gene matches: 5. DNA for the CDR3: TGTGCCAGCAGCTTGGTTCTAGCGGGAGGGATAACAGATACGCAGTATTTT. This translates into CASSLVLAGGITDTQYF.

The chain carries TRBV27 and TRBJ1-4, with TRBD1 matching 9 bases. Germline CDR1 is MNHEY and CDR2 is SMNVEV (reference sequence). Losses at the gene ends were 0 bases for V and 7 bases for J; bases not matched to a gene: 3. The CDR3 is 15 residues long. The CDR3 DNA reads TGTGCCAGCAGTTTATCGACAGGGGGTGTTGAAAAACTGTTTTTT. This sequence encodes CASSLSTGGVEKLFF.

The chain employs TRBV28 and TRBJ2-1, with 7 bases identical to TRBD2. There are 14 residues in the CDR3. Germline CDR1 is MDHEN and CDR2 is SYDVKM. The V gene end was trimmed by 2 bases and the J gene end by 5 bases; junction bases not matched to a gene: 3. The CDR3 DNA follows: TGTGCCAGCAGTTTAGCTAGCGGCGACAATGAGCAGTTCTTC. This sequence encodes CASSLASGDNEQFF.

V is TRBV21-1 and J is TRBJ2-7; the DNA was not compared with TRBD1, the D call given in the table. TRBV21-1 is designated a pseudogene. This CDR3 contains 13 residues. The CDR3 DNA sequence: TGTGCCAGCAGCGAGGACAGGAACTACGAGCAGTACTTC. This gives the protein CASSEDRNYEQYF.

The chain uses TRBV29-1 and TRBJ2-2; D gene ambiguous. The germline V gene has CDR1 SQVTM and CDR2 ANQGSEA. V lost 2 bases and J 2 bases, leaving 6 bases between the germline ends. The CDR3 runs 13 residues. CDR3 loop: CSVENLNTGELFF. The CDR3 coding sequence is TGCAGCGTTGAAAACTTAAACACCGGGGAGCTGTTTTTT.

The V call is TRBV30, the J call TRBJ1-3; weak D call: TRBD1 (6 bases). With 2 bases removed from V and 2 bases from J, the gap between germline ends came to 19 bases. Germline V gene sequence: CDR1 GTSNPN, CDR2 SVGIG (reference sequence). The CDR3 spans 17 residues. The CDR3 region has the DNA TGTGCCTGGAGTACAGGGACACTCGCGGCGGCTGGAAACACCATATATTTT. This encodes CAWSTGTLAAAGNTIYF.

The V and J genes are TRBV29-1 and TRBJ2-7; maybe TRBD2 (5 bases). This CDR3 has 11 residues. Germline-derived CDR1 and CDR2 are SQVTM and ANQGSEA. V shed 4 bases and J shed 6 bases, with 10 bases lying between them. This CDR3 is CSVALAREQYF. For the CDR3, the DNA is TGCAGCGTTGCTCTAGCCCGCGAGCAGTACTTC.

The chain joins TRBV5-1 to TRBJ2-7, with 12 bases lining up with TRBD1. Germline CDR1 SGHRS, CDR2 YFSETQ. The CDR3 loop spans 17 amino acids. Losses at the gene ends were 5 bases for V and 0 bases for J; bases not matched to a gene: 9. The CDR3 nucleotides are TGCGCCAGCAGGTCCGGGACAGGGGGCTTCTACTCCTACGAGCAGTACTTC. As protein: CASRSGTGGFYSYEQYF.

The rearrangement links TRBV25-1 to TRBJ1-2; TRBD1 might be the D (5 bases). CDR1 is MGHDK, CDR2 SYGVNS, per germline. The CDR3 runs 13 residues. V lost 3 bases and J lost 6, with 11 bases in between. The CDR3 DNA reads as TGTGCCAGCAGTGACCAGGGTTTGGATGGCTACACCTTC. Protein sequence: CASSDQGLDGYTF.

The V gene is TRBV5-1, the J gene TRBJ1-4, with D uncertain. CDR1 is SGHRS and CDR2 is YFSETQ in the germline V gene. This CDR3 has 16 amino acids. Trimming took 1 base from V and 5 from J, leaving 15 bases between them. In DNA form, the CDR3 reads TGCGCCAGCAGCTTGTTTGACGGTGGCGGGAATGAAAAACTGTTTTTT. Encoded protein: CASSLFDGGGNEKLFF.

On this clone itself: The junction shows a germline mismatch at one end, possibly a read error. CDR3 DNA sequence: TGTTCCAGCAGAGTGACAGAATCTGGAAACACCATATATTTT. Its protein product is CSSRVTESGNTIYF. This chain joins TRBV7-9 and TRBJ1-3; tentative D call: TRBD1 (5 bases). The CDR3 extends over 14 amino acids. Per germline, CDR1 SEHNR and CDR2 FQNEAQ (reference sequence).

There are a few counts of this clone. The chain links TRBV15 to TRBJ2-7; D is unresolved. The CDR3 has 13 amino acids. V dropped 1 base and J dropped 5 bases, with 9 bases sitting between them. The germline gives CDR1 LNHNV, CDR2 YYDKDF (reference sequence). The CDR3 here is CATSRGGSDEQYF. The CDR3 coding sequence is TGTGCCACCAGCAGAGGCGGATCCGACGAGCAGTACTTC.

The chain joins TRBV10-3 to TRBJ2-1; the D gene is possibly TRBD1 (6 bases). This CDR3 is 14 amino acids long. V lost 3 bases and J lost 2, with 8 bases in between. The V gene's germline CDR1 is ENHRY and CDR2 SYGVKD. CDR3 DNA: TGTGCCATCAGTGACAGGGGCCCCTACAATGAGCAGTTCTTC. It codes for CAISDRGPYNEQFF.

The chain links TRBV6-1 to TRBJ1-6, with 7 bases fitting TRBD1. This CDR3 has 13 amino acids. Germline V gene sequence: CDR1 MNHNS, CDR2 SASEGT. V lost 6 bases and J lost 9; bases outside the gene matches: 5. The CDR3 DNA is TGTGCCAGCAGGACGGGACAGACTTCACCCCTCCACTTT. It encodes CASRTGQTSPLHF.

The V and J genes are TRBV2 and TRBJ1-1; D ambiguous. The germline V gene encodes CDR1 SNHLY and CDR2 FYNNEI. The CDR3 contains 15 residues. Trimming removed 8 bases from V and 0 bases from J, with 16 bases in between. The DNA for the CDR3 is TGTGCCAGCCGAGTCGGTTCCGGGGTGAACACTGAAGCTTTCTTT. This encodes CASRVGSGVNTEAFF.

The CDR3 loop is CASGLAGVTGELFF. Written as DNA, the CDR3 is TGTGCCAGCGGACTAGCGGGGGTCACCGGGGAGCTGTTTTTT. The chain joins TRBV11-2 to TRBJ2-2; the match to TRBD2 covers 13 bases. V trimming: 8 bases; J trimming: 4 bases; junction bases outside the gene matches: 1. CDR3 length: 14 amino acids. The V gene's germline CDR1 is SGHAT and CDR2 FQNNGV. The full variable domain, rest sourced from reference TRBV11-2 and TRBJ2-2, is EAGVAQSPRYKIIEKRQSVAFWCNPISGHATLYWYQQILGQGPKLLIQFQNNGVVDDSQLPKDRFSAERLKGVDSTLKIQPAKLEDSAVYLCASGLAGVTGELFFGEGSRLTVL.

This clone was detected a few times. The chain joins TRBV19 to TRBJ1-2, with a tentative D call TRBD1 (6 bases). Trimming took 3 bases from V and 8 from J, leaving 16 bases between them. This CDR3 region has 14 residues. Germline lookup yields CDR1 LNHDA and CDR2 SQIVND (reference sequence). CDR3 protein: CASSIWDKPGGYTF. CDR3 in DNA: TGTGCCAGTAGTATCTGGGACAAACCGGGCGGCTACACCTTC. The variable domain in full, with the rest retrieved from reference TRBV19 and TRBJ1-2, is DGGITQSPKYLFRKEGQNVTLSCEQNLNHDAMYWYRQDPGQGLRLIYYSQIVNDFQKGDIAEGYSVSREKKESFPLTVTSAQKNPTAFYLCASSIWDKPGGYTFGSGTRLTVV.

The CDR3 region is CASSAGTGIKVLSYEQYF. CDR3 DNA sequence: TGCGCCAGCAGCGCAGGTACAGGGATTAAGGTCCTTTCCTACGAGCAGTACTTC. This rearrangement joins TRBV5-1 to TRBJ2-7; possibly TRBD1 for D (6 bases). The ends were cut back, 4 bases at V and 1 base at J, with 24 bases in the middle. The CDR3 covers 18 residues. Germline V gene data show CDR1 as SGHRS and CDR2 as YFSETQ.